The present entry profiles one T cell receptor beta chain with its context. This clonotype was observed a handful of times. It has no known antigen specificity. Base qualities are not at hand, and no much larger clone is one base apart. The data were obtained in a study of blood T cells in healthy people across ages (dated by TCRdb to 2015 to 2017). Looking at the study overall: Template switching captured roughly one uniquely barcoded TCR beta cDNA molecule per two T cells in model experiments. The study analyzed two additional independent replicas of 1 million unique cDNA reads from the same blood draw for two donors, one aged 18 to 30 and one aged 80 or older. To track age-related changes in TCR beta repertoire diversity, the study relied on deep sequencing normalized with unique cDNA molecular identifiers. The donors were divided into four age groups: young (average 16 years), middle-aged (over 35), aged (around 67) and long-lived (roughly 82).

General findings and caveats noted by the study authors: Since profiling was done on bulk unsorted PBMCs, naive and antigen-experienced compartments could not be conclusively compared. There was a strong correlation between observed TCR beta diversity and the percentage of naive T cells measured by flow cytometry. Compared with the aged group, the long-lived group had more naive CD4+ T cells, fewer expanded clones and increased TCR diversity, suggesting age selection. Because the CMV infection status of the donors was unknown, age-related changes in expanded clonotypes may potentially have been confounded. Estimates of total diversity from one million sequenced T cells were regarded as lower bounds and underestimates. Observed TCR beta diversity per million T cells fell roughly linearly with age, and a significant reduction was already apparent by age roughly 40.

Looking up the germline V gene (reference sequence) yields CDR1 DFQATT and CDR2 SNEGSKA. Trimming removed 3 bases from V and 13 bases from J; the gene matches leave 17 bases unexplained. The CDR3 goes from the cysteine to the phenylalanine over 17 residues. Of all the DNA, just the CDR3 is kept, 51 bases in frame from base 1. Libraries were prepared through 5' RACE. The data were produced on an Illumina HiSeq 2500. A second PCR of roughly 7 to 11 cycles was performed with a sample-barcoded 5' primer and a J-beta primer mix. Each TCR beta cDNA molecule received a unique molecular identifier from a template-switch 5' adaptor carrying 12 random nucleotides. Each sample yielded at least 3 million CDR3-containing paired-end reads. All of the RNA was converted into first-strand cDNA using the Mint cDNA synthesis kit, with a TRBC-specific oligonucleotide serving as the primer. All cDNA was treated with uracil-DNA glycosylase and then went through a first 18-cycle PCR with the universal primers M1SS and BC2_uni_R. Processing in the source paper ran as follows. For normalization, 1 million high-quality reads were randomly selected from each sample, with every read carrying a distinct molecular identifier. Reads with shared molecular identifiers were discarded instead of being binned into consensus sequences. MiTCR, set to a Q25 quality threshold and the strictest error-elimination algorithm, was used for CDR3 identification, clonotype clustering and error correction. Lower-bound total TCR beta diversity was estimated with a nonparametric unseen species model using Euler transformation. The public reads were run again by TCRdb, first through fastp at Q25 and then through MiXCR, and only productive beta chains were kept. Each entry is one CDR3 protein sequence, shown with its most common DNA and genes. These V and J calls are TCRdb output, not the study's own analysis. The sample table lists 700,000 to 900,000 distinct CDR3 sequences, around 25% of them with a count of one. Together, the top ten hold approximately 2.9% of the sample.

Systemically healthy Caucasian individuals from Russia, 39 in total and aged roughly 6 to 100 years, were included as donors. Ten milliliters of peripheral blood were drawn from each donor into EDTA-treated Vacutainer tubes. PBMCs were isolated by Ficoll-Paque density-gradient centrifugation, with at least 7 million obtained per sample. Total RNA, at least 5 micrograms per sample, was extracted from PBMCs with Trizol reagent. The percentages of naive CD45RAhigh/CD27high T cells were determined by flow cytometry on a PBMC aliquot from every donor. These data were also reused for a study on T cells of mothers and their children. The second study also describes: Donors were nine systemically healthy Caucasian individuals: three mothers and their six children. cDNA synthesis used all of the extracted RNA, with around 1.6 ug of RNA in each 15 ul reaction. In the second PCR, the M1S primer introduced both the sample barcodes and 2-4 random nucleotides. Over 10 million TCR beta CDR3 reads came from each mother, compared with around 3 million reads from each child. TCR recombination output is similarly shaped by thymic selection in related and unrelated pairs, with a minor effect exerted by inherited differences. Related mother-child pairs always showed normalized repertoire overlap that was slightly higher than in unrelated mother-child pairs, though the difference was never significant. Persistent microchimeric T cell clones were not detected, at a sensitivity of 85 to 100 clones per million clonotypes. To look for features that set related mother-child pairs apart from unrelated individuals, the researchers ran deep NGS to compare the TCR beta repertoires of mothers and children. The mean age was 40 +/- 4 years for the mothers and about 10 +/- 4 years for the children. Libraries were sequenced on Illumina HiSeq 2000 with 100+100 nt paired-end reads after adapter ligation with NEBNext reagents. To avoid cross-contamination, the mother libraries and the child libraries were prepared a month apart and sequenced in separate runs. Between roughly 450,000 and 2,200,000 distinct TCR beta clonotypes were identified per donor. Naive TCR beta clonotypes were estimated from low-frequency clonotypes matched to each donor's FACS-determined naive share, without sorting.

The chain links TRBV20-1 with TRBJ2-1, and TRBD2 aligns with 14 junction nucleotides. The TCR comes from a boy aged 10-17 years in good health. The sample was blood. DNA sequence: TGCAGTGCTAGTGGGGAAGCCGGGACTAGCGGGAGCCAGCTTCAGTTCTTC. Translated, it reads CSASGEAGTSGSQLQFF.